This T cell receptor (beta chain) was sequenced for a study of memory CD4+ T cells and cytomegalovirus serostatus. The wider study: Of the healthy Belgian adults, several were CMV seropositive and 20 to 30 seronegative.

Overall study results and limits: Each of approximately 73 CMV-associated TCRbeta sequences occurred in one to five individuals. Median bootstrapped AUC for CMV status was about 0.94 originally, less than 0.93 US-trained.

As to this clone: What it binds is not known.

The CDR3 has 14 residues. V was pared by 0 bases and J by 10 bases, with 10 bases of the junction left unmatched. CDR1 GTSNPN and CDR2 SVGIG come from the germline V gene (reference sequence). In the original analysis: Out-of-frame sequences were removed, leaving around 2,000,000 distinct TCRbeta sequences. Produced via immunoSEQ multiplex PCR; TCRdb's table is partial and in-frame only. V and J calls plus clone size are reproduced from that table; the DNA served to infer D and trimming. The data hold some 60,000 clones, with around 80% observed a single time. Single viable CD3+CD4+CD8-CD45RO+ cells were sorted as the memory CD4+ T cells.

The sequencing sample was made of memory CD4+ T cells from blood. The rearrangement joins TRBV30 to TRBJ2-3, with TRBD2 matching 7 bases. The sequence derives from an adult in good health and CMV-seronegative. In nucleotides, the CDR3 is TGTGCCTGGAGTGTAGGGTCTTCGGGGGGATCGCAGTATTTT. This encodes CAWSVGSSGGSQYF.